This TCR beta chain was found in a study of blood T cell repertoires in COVID-19. Trimming removed 0 bases from V and 4 bases from J, with 6 bases in between. There are 13 residues in the CDR3. CDR1 LGHNA and CDR2 YNFKEQ come from the germline V gene. In the authors' workflow: Nucleated cell counts were estimated from reference gene primer amplification. TCRdb's copy holds only in-frame clones and misses some; the assay was immunoSEQ multiplex PCR. The DNA was the basis for D and trimming; V, J and clone size are from that table. This sample has approximately 170,000 clones; approximately 91% occur once, and the top ten carry roughly 5%.

Sequencing used peripheral blood. This rearrangement joins TRBV4-2 to TRBJ1-1; no reliable D call. The origin of this receptor is a man aged 18 to 29 with COVID-19, enrolled during active disease. The CDR3: CASSQERGTEAFF. In nucleotides, the CDR3 is TGTGCCAGCAGCCAAGAACGGGGCACTGAAGCTTTCTTT.